A single sample gave rise to the 16 T cell receptor beta chains below, sequenced in a study of PD-L1 blockade in urothelial cancer. Assay used: immunoSEQ multiplex PCR; TCRdb lists only in-frame clones, some missing. The sample consists of approximately 110,000 clones, about 85% of them appearing once. The source material was PBMCs, sampled around atezolizumab (anti-PD-L1) treatment. These receptors originate from a man aged 50-59 years with urothelial cancer.

This clone occurred a few times. The chain couples TRBV18 to TRBJ2-5; D possibly corresponds to TRBD1 (7 bases). The V gene's germline CDR1 is KGHSH and CDR2 LQKENI. Trimming pared 2 bases from V and 5 bases from J, leaving 21 bases between. The CDR3 consists of 17 residues. Here the CDR3 DNA reads TGTGCCAGCTCACCAACTCCCCCCCAGGGGGGCGGGGAGACCCAGTACTTC. Its translation is CASSPTPPQGGGETQYF.

The chain is built from TRBV7-3 and TRBJ1-6; D is uncertain. This CDR3 is 16 amino acids long. CDR1 SGHTA and CDR2 FQGTGA come from the germline V gene. V lost 0 bases and J 6 bases, leaving 12 bases between the germline ends. The CDR3 bases are TGTGCCAGCAGCTTAACAGCGGCCTCTAGTAATTCACCCCTCCACTTT. Amino acids: CASSLTAASSNSPLHF. Full variable domain (outside the CDR3, taken from reference TRBV7-3 and TRBJ1-6): GAGVSQTPSNKVTEKGKYVELRCDPISGHTALYWYRQSLGQGPEFLIYFQGTGAADDSGLPNDRFFAVRPEGSVSTLKIQRTERGDSAVYLCASSLTAASSNSPLHFGNGTRLTVT.

The V gene is TRBV19, the J gene TRBJ2-5; tentative D call: TRBD2 (5 bases). CDR1 is LNHDA and CDR2 is SQIVND in the germline V gene (reference sequence). V lost 4 bases, J lost 7 bases, and 13 bases lay in between. There are 13 residues in the CDR3. The CDR3 sequence is CASSKGTRGTQYF. CDR3 bases: TGTGCCAGTAGTAAGGGCACCCGGGGGACCCAGTACTTC.

V gene TRBV6-1 combines with J gene TRBJ2-7; D gene ambiguous. Germline V gives CDR1 MNHNS, CDR2 SASEGT. Deletions cut 8 bases from V and 5 bases from J, with 7 bases between. The CDR3 sequence is 10 residues long. CDR3 residues: CASGADEQYF. DNA for the CDR3: TGTGCCAGCGGAGCAGACGAGCAGTACTTC.

This clone was seen once. This rearrangement joins TRBV6-1 to TRBJ2-7, with D perhaps TRBD2 (5 bases). This CDR3 spans 12 amino acids. Germline values: CDR1 MNHNS, CDR2 SASEGT. V was shortened by 11 bases and J by 4 bases, with 15 bases between the two germline ends. CDR3 nucleotides: TGTGCCTCGGGAATGGGAATTTACGAGCAGTACTTC. Amino acid sequence: CASGMGIYEQYF.

The chain is built from TRBV11-2 and TRBJ1-1, with a weak D call TRBD1 (5 bases). Germline loops: CDR1 SGHAT, CDR2 FQNNGV. Deletions cut 4 bases from V and 1 base from J, with 13 bases between. The CDR3 runs to 15 residues. The DNA of the CDR3 is TGTGCCAGCAGCTCGCGGGACCGCCCGAACACTGAAGCTTTCTTT. It is translated as CASSSRDRPNTEAFF.

V is TRBV5-1 and J is TRBJ1-1; no firm D call. The CDR3 has 14 residues. V lost 0 bases, J lost 2 bases, and 8 bases lay in between. Per germline, CDR1 SGHRS and CDR2 YFSETQ. The DNA of the CDR3 is TGCGCCAGCAGCTTGGGCAGTTTAAACACTGAAGCTTTCTTT. It translates to CASSLGSLNTEAFF. The full variable domain, with the rest looked up from reference TRBV5-1 and TRBJ1-1, is KAGVTQTPRYLIKTRGQQVTLSCSPISGHRSVSWYQQTPGQGLQFLFEYFSETQRNKGNFPGRFSGRQFSNSRSEMNVSTLELGDSALYLCASSLGSLNTEAFFGQGTRLTVV.

The J gene is TRBJ2-7, the V gene TRBV10-3; 9 positions agree with TRBD1. V dropped 3 bases and J dropped 5; count of bases not matched to a gene: 5. From germline, CDR1 is ENHRY and CDR2 SYGVKD. The CDR3 contains 14 residues. In DNA, the CDR3 is TGTGCCATCAGTGAACGGACAGGGGACCACGAGCAGTACTTC. Amino acids: CAISERTGDHEQYF.

Written as DNA, the CDR3 is TGTGCCAGCAGTCGAGAGGCGGGAGTGTCCTACAATGAGCAGTTCTTC. Residues: CASSREAGVSYNEQFF. This chain uses TRBV7-2 with TRBJ2-1, with 7 nucleotides matching TRBD2. CDR3 length: 16 residues. Per the germline V gene, CDR1 is SGHTA and CDR2 is FQGNSA. The J segment lost 1 base and the V segment lost 6 bases, leaving 9 bases of the junction unmatched.

The V and J genes are TRBV27 and TRBJ2-7, with 8 bases matching TRBD2. With V trimmed by 5 bases and J by 6 bases, 18 bases remained unmatched. Germline-derived CDR1 and CDR2 are MNHEY and SMNVEV (reference sequence). The CDR3 sequence is 17 residues long. CDR3: CASSHPSSSGKEAEQYF. DNA of the CDR3: TGTGCCAGCAGTCACCCCAGTAGTAGCGGGAAAGAGGCCGAGCAGTACTTC.

The chain recombines TRBV28 with TRBJ2-3; TRBD1 is a possible D gene (6 bases). The CDR3 totals 13 residues. Germline-derived CDR1 and CDR2 are MDHEN and SYDVKM. V lost 8 bases and J lost 3, with 12 bases in between. This CDR3 reads CASRTQGTDTQYF. In DNA form, the CDR3 reads TGTGCCAGCCGGACACAGGGAACAGATACGCAGTATTTT.

The J gene is TRBJ1-5, the V gene TRBV2, with unresolved D. CDR1 SNHLY and CDR2 FYNNEI come from the germline V gene. CDR3 size: 12 residues. V dropped 3 bases and J dropped 7 bases, with 7 bases sitting between them. CDR3 sequence: CASSDRMQPQHF. CDR3 in DNA: TGTGCCAGCAGTGACAGGATGCAGCCCCAGCATTTT. Filled out from reference TRBV2 and TRBJ1-5, the complete variable domain reads EPEVTQTPSHQVTQMGQEVILRCVPISNHLYFYWYRQILGQKVEFLVSFYNNEISEKSEIFDDQFSVERPDGSNFTLKIRSTKLEDSAMYFCASSDRMQPQHFGDGTRLSIL.

This clone occurred once. This chain links TRBV9 with TRBJ1-4; 10 bases agree with TRBD1. The CDR3 covers 14 residues. With V trimmed by 4 bases and J by 6 bases, 3 bases remained unmatched. The germline gives CDR1 SGDLS, CDR2 YYNGEE. CDR3 loop: CASSSGTGDEKLFF. The DNA for the CDR3 is TGTGCCAGCAGCTCCGGGACAGGGGATGAAAAACTGTTTTTT.

The chain has TRBV28 and TRBJ2-5; D remains unclear. Germline assignment: CDR1 MDHEN and CDR2 SYDVKM. The CDR3 spans 13 residues. Trimming stripped 2 bases from V and 5 bases from J, with 9 bases between. CDR3 loop: CASSLPGRETQYF. CDR3 bases: TGTGCCAGCAGTTTACCAGGCCGGGAGACCCAGTACTTC.

This clone appeared once. The rearrangement links TRBV4-2 to TRBJ2-5, with 12 bases identical to TRBD2. Germline trimming cut 5 bases from V and 5 bases from J; bases unmatched to any gene: 12. Looked up from germline, CDR1 is LGHNA and CDR2 is YNFKEQ. CDR3 size: 17 residues. CDR3 loop: CASSRGLTSGSVETQYF. Written as DNA, the CDR3 is TGTGCCAGCAGCAGGGGTCTGACTAGCGGGAGTGTGGAGACCCAGTACTTC.

The rearrangement uses TRBV5-4 and TRBJ2-1; D not certain. V was shortened by 0 bases and J by 0 bases, with 13 bases between the two germline ends. The CDR3 contains 17 residues. In germline, CDR1 is SGHNT, CDR2 YYREEE (reference sequence). The CDR3 nucleotides read TGTGCCAGCAGCTTGGCCCACGGCGGTAGCTCCTACAATGAGCAGTTCTTC. Translated: CASSLAHGGSSYNEQFF.